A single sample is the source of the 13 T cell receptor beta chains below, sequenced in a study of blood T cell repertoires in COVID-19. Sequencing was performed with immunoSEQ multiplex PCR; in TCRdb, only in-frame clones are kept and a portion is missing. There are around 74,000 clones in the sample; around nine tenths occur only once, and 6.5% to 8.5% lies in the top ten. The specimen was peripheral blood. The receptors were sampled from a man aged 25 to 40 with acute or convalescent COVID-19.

CDR3 nucleotide sequence: TGTGCCAGCAGTTCCCTCCGACAGGGGAGCTACGACGAGCAGTACTTC. Encoded protein: CASSSLRQGSYDEQYF. The chain is built from TRBV28 and TRBJ2-7; 8 positions agree with TRBD1. Unmatched junction bases numbered 13, after V lost 4 bases and J lost 5 bases. The CDR3 loop spans 16 amino acids. CDR1 MDHEN and CDR2 SYDVKM come from the germline V gene.

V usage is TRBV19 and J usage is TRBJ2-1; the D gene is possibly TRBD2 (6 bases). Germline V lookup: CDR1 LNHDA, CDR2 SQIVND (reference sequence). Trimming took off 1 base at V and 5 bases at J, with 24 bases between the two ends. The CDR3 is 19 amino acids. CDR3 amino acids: CASSIGRGFQRRTHNEQFF. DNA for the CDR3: TGTGCCAGTAGTATAGGTCGGGGGTTCCAACGAAGGACGCACAATGAGCAGTTCTTC.

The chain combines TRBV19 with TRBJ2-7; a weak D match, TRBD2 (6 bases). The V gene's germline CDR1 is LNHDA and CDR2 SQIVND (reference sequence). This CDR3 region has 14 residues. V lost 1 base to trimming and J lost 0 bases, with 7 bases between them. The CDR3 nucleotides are TGTGCCAGTAGTATAGTCGGGGGCTCCTACGAGCAGTACTTC. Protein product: CASSIVGGSYEQYF. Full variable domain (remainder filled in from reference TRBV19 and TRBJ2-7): DGGITQSPKYLFRKEGQNVTLSCEQNLNHDAMYWYRQDPGQGLRLIYYSQIVNDFQKGDIAEGYSVSREKKESFPLTVTSAQKNPTAFYLCASSIVGGSYEQYFGPGTRLTVT.

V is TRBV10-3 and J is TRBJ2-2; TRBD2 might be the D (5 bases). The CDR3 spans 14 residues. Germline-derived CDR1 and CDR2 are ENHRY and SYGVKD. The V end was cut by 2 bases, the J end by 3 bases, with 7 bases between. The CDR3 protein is CAISEGLHTGELFF. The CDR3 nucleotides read TGTGCCATCAGTGAGGGACTCCACACCGGGGAGCTGTTTTTT.

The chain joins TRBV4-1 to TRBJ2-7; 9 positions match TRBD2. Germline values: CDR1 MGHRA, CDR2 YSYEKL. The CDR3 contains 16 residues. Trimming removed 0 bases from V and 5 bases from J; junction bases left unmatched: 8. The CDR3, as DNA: TGCGCCAGCAGCCAAGATGCTAGCGGGACAAGCGACGAGCAGTACTTC. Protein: CASSQDASGTSDEQYF.

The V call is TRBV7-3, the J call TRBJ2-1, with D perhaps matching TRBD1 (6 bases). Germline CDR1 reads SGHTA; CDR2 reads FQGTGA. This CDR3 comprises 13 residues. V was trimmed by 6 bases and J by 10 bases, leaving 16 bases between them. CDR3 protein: CASSLVGAPEQFF. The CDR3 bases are TGTGCCAGCAGTCTGGTGGGGGCCCCGGAGCAGTTCTTC.

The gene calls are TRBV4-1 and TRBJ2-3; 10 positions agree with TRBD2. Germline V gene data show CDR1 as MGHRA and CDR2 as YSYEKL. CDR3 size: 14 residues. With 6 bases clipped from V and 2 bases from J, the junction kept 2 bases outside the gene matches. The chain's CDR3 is CASRLAGTTDTQYF. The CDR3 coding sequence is TGCGCCAGCAGACTAGCGGGAACCACAGATACGCAGTATTTT.

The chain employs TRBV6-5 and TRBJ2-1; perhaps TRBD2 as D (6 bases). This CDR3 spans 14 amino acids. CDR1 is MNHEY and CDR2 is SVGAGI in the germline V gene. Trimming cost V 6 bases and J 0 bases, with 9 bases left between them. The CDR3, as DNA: TGTGCCAGCAGGCGGGATAGCTCCTACAATGAGCAGTTCTTC. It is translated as CASRRDSSYNEQFF.

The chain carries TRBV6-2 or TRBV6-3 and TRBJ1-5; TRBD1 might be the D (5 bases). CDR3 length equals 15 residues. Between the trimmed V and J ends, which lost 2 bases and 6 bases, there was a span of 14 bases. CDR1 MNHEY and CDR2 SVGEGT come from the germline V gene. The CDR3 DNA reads TGTGCCAGCAGTTACATTAACTGGGGGGGTCAGCCCCAGCATTTT. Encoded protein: CASSYINWGGQPQHF.

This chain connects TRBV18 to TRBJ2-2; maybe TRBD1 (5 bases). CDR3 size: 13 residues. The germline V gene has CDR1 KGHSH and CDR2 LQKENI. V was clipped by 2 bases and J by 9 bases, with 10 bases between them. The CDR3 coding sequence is TGTGCCAGCTCACCAGGGGCAGGGCGGGAGCTGTTTTTT. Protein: CASSPGAGRELFF. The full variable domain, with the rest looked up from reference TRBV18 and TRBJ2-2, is NAGVMQNPRHLVRRRGQEARLRCSPMKGHSHVYWYRQLPEEGLKFMVYLQKENIIDESGMPKERFSAEFPKEGPSILRIQQVVRGDSAAYFCASSPGAGRELFFGEGSRLTVL.

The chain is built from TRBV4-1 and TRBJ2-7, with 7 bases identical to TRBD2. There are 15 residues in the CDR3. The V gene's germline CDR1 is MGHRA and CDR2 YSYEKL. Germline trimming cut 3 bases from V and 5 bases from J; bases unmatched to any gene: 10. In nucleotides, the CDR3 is TGCGCCAGCAGCCATTTGACTAGCCTTACCAACGAGCAGTACTTC. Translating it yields CASSHLTSLTNEQYF.

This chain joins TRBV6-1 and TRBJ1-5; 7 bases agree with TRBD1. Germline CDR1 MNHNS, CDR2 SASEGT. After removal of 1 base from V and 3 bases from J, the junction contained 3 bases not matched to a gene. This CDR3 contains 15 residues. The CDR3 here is CASSEGDSYNQPQHF. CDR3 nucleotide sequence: TGTGCCAGCAGTGAAGGGGACAGTTACAATCAGCCCCAGCATTTT.

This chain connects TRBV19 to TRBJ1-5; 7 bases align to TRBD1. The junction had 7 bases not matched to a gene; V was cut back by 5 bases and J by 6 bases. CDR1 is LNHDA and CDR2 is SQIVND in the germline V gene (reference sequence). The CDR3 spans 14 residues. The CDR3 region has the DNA TGTGCCAGTAGTTCAGACAGGGCGACTCAGCCCCAGCATTTT. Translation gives CASSSDRATQPQHF.